Sequencing of this T cell receptor beta chain was carried out in a study of shared clonotypes between healthy human individuals. Study-level findings and limits: Generally, naive subsets came out with larger estimated richness than memory subsets. Of the naive CD4 clonotypes, approximately 5% were shared across four donors.

Selected positively for CCR7 and CD45RO-negative, naive CD8 cells excluded terminally differentiated effector memory CD45RA+ cells. Nashville, Tennessee was home to all donors, who were Caucasian adults. Turning to this clone: The antigen remains unidentified.

Libraries were prepared by immunoSEQ multiplex PCR; TCRdb keeps only in-frame clonotypes and omits some of them. The sample has hundreds of thousands of clones; around 96% are singletons. V dropped 4 bases and J dropped 3 bases, with 16 bases sitting between them. The germline V gene has CDR1 SEHNR and CDR2 FQNEAQ (reference sequence). The CDR3 is made up of 16 amino acids. The receptor was derived from a woman in her 30s in good health. The specimen sequenced was naive CD8+ T cells sorted from blood. The chain combines TRBV7-9 with TRBJ1-3; D is undetermined. Written as DNA, the CDR3 is TGTGCCAGCAGCTCCATTCCGGACCGTGATGGAAACACCATATATTTT. Its protein product is CASSSIPDRDGNTIYF.